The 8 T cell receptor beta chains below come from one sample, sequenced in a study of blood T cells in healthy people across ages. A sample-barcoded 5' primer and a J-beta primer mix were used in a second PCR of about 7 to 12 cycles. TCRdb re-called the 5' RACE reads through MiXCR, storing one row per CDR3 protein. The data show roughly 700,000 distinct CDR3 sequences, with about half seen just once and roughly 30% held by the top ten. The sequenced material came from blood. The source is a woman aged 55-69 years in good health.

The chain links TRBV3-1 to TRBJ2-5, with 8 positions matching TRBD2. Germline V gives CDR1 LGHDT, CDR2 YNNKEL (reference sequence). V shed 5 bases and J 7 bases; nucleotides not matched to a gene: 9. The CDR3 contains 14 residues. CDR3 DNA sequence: TGTGCCAGCAGCTTCCGGGTCGCGGGAGGGACCCAGTACTTC. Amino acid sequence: CASSFRVAGGTQYF.

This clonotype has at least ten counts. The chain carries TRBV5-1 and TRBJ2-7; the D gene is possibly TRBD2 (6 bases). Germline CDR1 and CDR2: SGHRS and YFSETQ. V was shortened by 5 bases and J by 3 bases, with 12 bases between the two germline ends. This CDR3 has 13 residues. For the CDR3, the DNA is TGCGCCAGCAGTCGAGGAGGGGACTACGAGCAGTACTTC. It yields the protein CASSRGGDYEQYF.

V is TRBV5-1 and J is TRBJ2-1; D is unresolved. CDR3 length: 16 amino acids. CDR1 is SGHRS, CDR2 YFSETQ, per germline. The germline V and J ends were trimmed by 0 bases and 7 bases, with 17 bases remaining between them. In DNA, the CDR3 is TGCGCCAGCAGCTTGGGAAGCTCAAGGGTCTGGAATGAGCAGTTCTTC. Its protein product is CASSLGSSRVWNEQFF.

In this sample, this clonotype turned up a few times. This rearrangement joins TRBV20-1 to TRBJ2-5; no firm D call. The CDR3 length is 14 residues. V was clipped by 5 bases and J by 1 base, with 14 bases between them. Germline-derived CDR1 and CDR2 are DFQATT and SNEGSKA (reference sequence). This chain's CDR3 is CSAVRSRGQETQYF. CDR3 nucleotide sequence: TGCAGTGCTGTGCGTTCTAGAGGCCAAGAGACCCAGTACTTC.

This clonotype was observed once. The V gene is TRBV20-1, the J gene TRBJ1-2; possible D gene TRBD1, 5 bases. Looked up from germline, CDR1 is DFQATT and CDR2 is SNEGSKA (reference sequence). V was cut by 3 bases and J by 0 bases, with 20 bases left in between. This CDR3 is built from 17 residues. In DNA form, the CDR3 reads TGCAGTGCTAGGGGGTCCGGGACGGGAACTTCTAACTATGGCTACACCTTC. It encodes CSARGSGTGTSNYGYTF.

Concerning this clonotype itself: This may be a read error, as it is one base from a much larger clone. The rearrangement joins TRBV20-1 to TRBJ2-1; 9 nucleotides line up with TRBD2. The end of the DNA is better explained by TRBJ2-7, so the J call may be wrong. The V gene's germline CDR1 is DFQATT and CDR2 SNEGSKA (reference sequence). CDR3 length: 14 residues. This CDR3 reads CSAREAGGSNEQYF. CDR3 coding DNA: TGCAGTGCTAGAGAGGCGGGAGGGAGCAATGAGCAGTACTTC.

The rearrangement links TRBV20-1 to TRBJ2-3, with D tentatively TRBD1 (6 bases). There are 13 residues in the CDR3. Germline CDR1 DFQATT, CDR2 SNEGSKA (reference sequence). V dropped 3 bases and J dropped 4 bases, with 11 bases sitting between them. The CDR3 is CSARDSRPDTQYF. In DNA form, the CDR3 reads TGCAGTGCTAGGGACAGTCGACCAGATACGCAGTATTTT.

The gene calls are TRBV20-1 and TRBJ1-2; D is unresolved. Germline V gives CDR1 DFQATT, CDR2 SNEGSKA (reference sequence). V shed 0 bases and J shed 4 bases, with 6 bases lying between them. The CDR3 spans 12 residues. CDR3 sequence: CSAREGFYGYTF. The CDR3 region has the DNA TGCAGTGCTAGAGAGGGGTTCTATGGCTACACCTTC.